This T cell receptor beta chain emerged from a study of cytotoxic CD8 clonotypes in ibrutinib-treated CLL. Study overall: An average of about 260,000 productive templates and some 99,000 productive rearrangements was obtained per sample. General study results and limits: Sample timing was unmatched between remission and later-progressing patients; lymph nodes unstudied.

Worth noting for this clone: Antigen unknown.

V gave up 0 bases and J gave up 4 bases, with 12 bases separating them. The CDR3 length is 15 residues. CDR1 is SGHVS and CDR2 is FNYEAQ in the germline V gene. The planned depth of sequencing spanned 1 in 200,000 to 1 in 1 million T cells. Profiled with immunoSEQ multiplex PCR; TCRdb holds only in-frame clones, not every one. The table records about 76,000 clones, roughly 84% of them present only once. This chain connects TRBV7-6 to TRBJ2-5; D not resolved. The material sequenced was PBMCs, taken before ibrutinib treatment. The TCR comes from a human donor with chronic lymphocytic leukemia. The CDR3 coding sequence is TGTGCCAGCAGCTTAGCCCCCCGGCAAGCAGAGACCCAGTACTTC. As protein: CASSLAPRQAETQYF.